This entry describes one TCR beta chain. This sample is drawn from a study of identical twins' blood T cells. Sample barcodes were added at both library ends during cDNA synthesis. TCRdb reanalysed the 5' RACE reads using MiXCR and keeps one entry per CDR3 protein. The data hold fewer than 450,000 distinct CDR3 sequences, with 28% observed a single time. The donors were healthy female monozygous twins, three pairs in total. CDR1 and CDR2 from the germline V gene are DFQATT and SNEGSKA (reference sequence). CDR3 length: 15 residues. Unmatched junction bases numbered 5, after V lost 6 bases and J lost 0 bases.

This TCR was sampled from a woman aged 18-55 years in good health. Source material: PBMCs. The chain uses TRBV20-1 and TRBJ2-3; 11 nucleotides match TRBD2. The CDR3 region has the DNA TGCAGTGCACGACTAGCGGGAACTAGCACAGATACGCAGTATTTT. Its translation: CSARLAGTSTDTQYF.